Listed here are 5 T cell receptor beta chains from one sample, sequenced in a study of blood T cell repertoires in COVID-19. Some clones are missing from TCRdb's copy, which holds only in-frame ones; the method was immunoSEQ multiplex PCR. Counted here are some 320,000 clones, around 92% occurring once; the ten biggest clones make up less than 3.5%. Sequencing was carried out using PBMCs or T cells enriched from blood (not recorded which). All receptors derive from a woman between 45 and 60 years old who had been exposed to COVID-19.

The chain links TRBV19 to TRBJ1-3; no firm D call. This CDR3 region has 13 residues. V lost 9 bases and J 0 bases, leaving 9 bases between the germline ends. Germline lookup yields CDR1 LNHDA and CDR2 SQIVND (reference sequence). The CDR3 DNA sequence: TGTGCCAGCTATTCTTACTCTGGAAACACCATATATTTT. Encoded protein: CASYSYSGNTIYF.

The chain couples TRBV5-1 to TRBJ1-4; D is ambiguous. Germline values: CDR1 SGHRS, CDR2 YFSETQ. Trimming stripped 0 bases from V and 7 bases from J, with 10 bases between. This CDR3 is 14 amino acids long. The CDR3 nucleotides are TGCGCCAGCAGCTTGGGCGGAGAACTTGAAAAACTGTTTTTT. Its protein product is CASSLGGELEKLFF. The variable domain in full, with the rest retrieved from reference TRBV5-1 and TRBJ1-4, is KAGVTQTPRYLIKTRGQQVTLSCSPISGHRSVSWYQQTPGQGLQFLFEYFSETQRNKGNFPGRFSGRQFSNSRSEMNVSTLELGDSALYLCASSLGGELEKLFFGSGTQLSVL.

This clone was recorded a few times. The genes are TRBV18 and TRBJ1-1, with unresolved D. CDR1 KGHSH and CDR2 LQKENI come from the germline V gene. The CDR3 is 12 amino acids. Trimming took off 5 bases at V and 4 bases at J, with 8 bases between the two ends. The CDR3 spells CASSFRGTEAFF. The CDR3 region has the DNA TGTGCCAGCTCATTCCGGGGCACTGAAGCTTTCTTT.

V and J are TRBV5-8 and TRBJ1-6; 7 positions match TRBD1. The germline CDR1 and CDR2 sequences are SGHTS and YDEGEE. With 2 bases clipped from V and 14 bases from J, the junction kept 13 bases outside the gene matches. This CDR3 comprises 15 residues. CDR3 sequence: CASSFLTGDTASLHF. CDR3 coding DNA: TGTGCCAGCAGCTTTTTAACAGGGGATACGGCGTCCCTCCACTTT. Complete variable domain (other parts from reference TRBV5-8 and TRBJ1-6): EAGVTQSPTHLIKTRGQQATLRCSPISGHTSVYWYQQALGLGLQFLLWYDEGEERNRGNFPPRFSGRQFPNYSSELNVNALELEDSALYLCASSFLTGDTASLHFGNGTRLTVT.

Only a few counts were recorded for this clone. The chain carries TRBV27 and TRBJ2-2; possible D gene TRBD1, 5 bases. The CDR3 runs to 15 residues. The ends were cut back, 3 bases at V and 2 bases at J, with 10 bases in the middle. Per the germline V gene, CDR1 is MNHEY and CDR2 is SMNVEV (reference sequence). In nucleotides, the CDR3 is TGTGCCAGCAGTTTTAGACAGCCTAACACCGGGGAGCTGTTTTTT. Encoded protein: CASSFRQPNTGELFF.